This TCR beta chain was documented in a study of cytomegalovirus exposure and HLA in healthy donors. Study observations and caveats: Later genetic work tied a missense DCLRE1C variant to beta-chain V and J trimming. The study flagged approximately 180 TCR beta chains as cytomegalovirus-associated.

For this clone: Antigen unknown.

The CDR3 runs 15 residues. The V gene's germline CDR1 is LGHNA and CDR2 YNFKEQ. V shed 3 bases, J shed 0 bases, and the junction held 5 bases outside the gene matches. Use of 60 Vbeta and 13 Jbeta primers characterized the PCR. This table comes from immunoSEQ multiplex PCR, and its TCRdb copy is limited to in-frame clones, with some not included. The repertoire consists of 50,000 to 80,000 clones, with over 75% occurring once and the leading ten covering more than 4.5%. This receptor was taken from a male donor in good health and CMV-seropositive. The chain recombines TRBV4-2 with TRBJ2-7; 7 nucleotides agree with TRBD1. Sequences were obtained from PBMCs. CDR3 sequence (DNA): TGTGCCAGCAGCCAGCCGACAGGGAACTCCTACGAGCAGTACTTC. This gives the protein CASSQPTGNSYEQYF.